This record concerns one TCR beta chain sequence. This specimen belongs to a study of preoperative IRX-2 immunotherapy in early breast cancer. Noted treatment: preoperative locoregional IRX-2 cytokine immunotherapy. The CDR3 runs 17 residues. The V gene's germline CDR1 is SGHNT and CDR2 YENEEA. V gave up 0 bases and J gave up 2 bases, with 14 bases separating them. The repertoire was sequenced with immunoSEQ multiplex PCR; TCRdb's copy has only in-frame clones and lacks some. The profile shows 6,000 or so clones, roughly four fifths of them singletons. The chain links TRBV11-3 to TRBJ2-4, with a possible D match to TRBD1 (6 bases). Sample: tumor tissue, taken before IRX-2 immunotherapy. The receptor was isolated from a human donor with breast cancer. This CDR3 reads CASSLDWGRWTKNIQYF. In nucleotides, the CDR3 is TGTGCCAGCAGCTTAGATTGGGGGCGGTGGACCAAAAACATTCAGTACTTC. The full variable domain, its missing parts supplied by reference TRBV11-3 and TRBJ2-4, is EAGVVQSPRYKIIEKKQPVAFWCNPISGHNTLYWYLQNLGQGPELLIRYENEEAVDDSQLPKDRFSAERLKGVDSTLKIQPAELGDSAVYLCASSLDWGRWTKNIQYFGAGTRLSVL.